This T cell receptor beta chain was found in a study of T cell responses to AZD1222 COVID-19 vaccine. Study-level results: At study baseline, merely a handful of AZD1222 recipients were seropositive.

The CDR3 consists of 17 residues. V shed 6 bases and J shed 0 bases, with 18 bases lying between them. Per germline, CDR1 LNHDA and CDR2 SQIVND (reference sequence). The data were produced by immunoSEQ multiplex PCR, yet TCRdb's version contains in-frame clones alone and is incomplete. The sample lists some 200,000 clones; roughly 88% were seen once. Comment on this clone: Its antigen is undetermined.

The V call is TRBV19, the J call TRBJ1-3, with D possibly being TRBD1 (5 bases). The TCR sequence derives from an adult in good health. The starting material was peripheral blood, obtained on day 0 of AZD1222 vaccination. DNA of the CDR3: TGTGCCAGTAGCCCTTCTTTTAACAGGAACTCTGGAAACACCATATATTTT. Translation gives CASSPSFNRNSGNTIYF.